These T cell receptor beta chains were read from a single sample in a study of post-analysis software for immune sequencing data. TCRdb re-analysed the PCR reads in MiXCR, keeping a single row per CDR3 protein. The data hold some 700,000 distinct CDR3 sequences, with 55% to 60% observed a single time. Sequencing was done on a sample of blood. The receptors shown here come from a girl aged 2 to 9 with multiple sclerosis. The CDR3 runs from the conserved cysteine through the conserved F or W. A D gene is named only where the DNA matches it firmly. Clone size, where shown, is once, few, many, or a class for clones that have expanded.

len | j_gene | abundance | v_gene | d_gene | CDR3aa | CDR3nt
16 | TRBJ2-1 | NA | TRBV12-3/TRBV12-4 | TRBD2 | CASSPFTPSGNNEQFF | TGTGCCAGCAGCCCTTTTACGCCTAGCGGGAACAATGAGCAGTTCTTC
17 | TRBJ2-1 | NA | TRBV5-1 | NA | CASSLVKVGGSTNEQFF | TGCGCCAGCAGCTTGGTGAAGGTGGGGGGATCCACCAATGAGCAGTTCTTC
14 | TRBJ2-7 | few | TRBV18 | TRBD1 | CASSPGTVPYEQYF | TGTGCCAGCTCACCTGGGACAGTTCCCTACGAGCAGTACTTC
16 | TRBJ2-5 | NA | TRBV5-1 | TRBD2 | CASSFTSGKIQETQYF | TGCGCCAGCAGCTTTACAAGCGGGAAAATCCAAGAGACCCAGTACTTC
15 | TRBJ2-1 | NA | TRBV29-1 | TRBD2 | CSVDSSSGIGDEQFF | TGCAGCGTTGATAGTTCTAGCGGGATTGGCGATGAGCAGTTCTTC
13 | TRBJ2-5 | few | TRBV12-3/TRBV12-4 | TRBD1 | CASTMTGEETQYF | TGTGCCAGCACCATGACAGGGGAAGAGACCCAGTACTTC
19 | TRBJ2-6 | few | TRBV6-1 | TRBD2 | CASSERWLAGSSGANVLTF | TGTGCCAGCAGTGAAAGGTGGCTAGCGGGGAGCTCTGGGGCCAACGTCCTGACTTTC
14 | TRBJ2-3 | NA | TRBV5-1 | TRBD2 | CASGTSVPTDTQYF | TGCGCCAGCGGGACTAGCGTACCCACAGATACGCAGTATTTT
13 | TRBJ2-3 | NA | TRBV12-3/TRBV12-4 | NA | CASSPGYLVTQYF | TGTGCCAGCAGTCCCGGCTATTTAGTCACGCAGTATTTT
15 | TRBJ2-2 | NA | TRBV20-1 | NA | CSARDFGLNTGELFF | TGCAGTGCTAGGGATTTCGGGTTAAACACCGGGGAGCTGTTTTTT
13 | TRBJ1-2 | NA | TRBV7-9 | NA | CASSLPSVDGYTF | TGTGCCAGCAGCTTACCTTCGGTGGATGGTTACACCTTC
13 | TRBJ2-7 | NA | TRBV5-5 | NA | CASSLAKGNEQYF | TGTGCCAGCAGCTTGGCAAAGGGCAACGAGCAGTACTTC
15 | TRBJ2-3 | few | TRBV20-1 | TRBD2 | CSAYLAGRSTDTQYF | TGCAGTGCCTACCTCGCCGGGAGGAGCACAGATACGCAGTATTTT
13 | TRBJ1-6 | few | TRBV25-1 | TRBD1 | CASQGQGNSPLHF | TGTGCCAGTCAGGGACAGGGGAATTCACCCCTCCACTTT
16 | TRBJ2-3 | NA | TRBV6-1 | TRBD2 | CASSVLAGGPTDTQYF | TGTGCCAGCAGTGTTCTAGCGGGGGGGCCGACAGATACGCAGTATTTT
14 | TRBJ2-3 | NA | TRBV15 | NA | CATSRDDQRDTQYF | TGTGCCACCAGCAGAGATGATCAGCGGGATACGCAGTATTTT
14 | TRBJ2-1 | NA | TRBV15 | NA | CATTRVGQYNEQFF | TGTGCCACCACCCGGGTGGGCCAGTACAATGAGCAGTTCTTC
15 | TRBJ2-4 | NA | TRBV10-3 | NA | CAISERGPPVDIQYF | TGTGCCATCAGTGAGAGGGGCCCCCCGGTAGACATTCAGTACTTC
14 | TRBJ2-1 | NA | TRBV10-3 | TRBD1 | CAISMDRGGDEQFF | TGTGCCATCAGCATGGACAGGGGAGGGGATGAGCAGTTCTTC
11 | TRBJ2-7 | NA | TRBV19 | NA | CATGLSYEQYF | TGTGCGACGGGACTTTCCTACGAGCAGTACTTC
14 | TRBJ1-2 | few | TRBV10-3 | NA | CAISQGTGRYGYTF | TGTGCCATCAGCCAAGGAACGGGGCGCTATGGCTACACCTTC
18 | TRBJ2-3 | NA | TRBV4-1 | TRBD2 | CASSQLAGGPMLPDTQYF | TGCGCCAGCAGCCAGCTAGCGGGGGGGCCAATGCTCCCAGATACGCAGTATTTT
12 | TRBJ2-3 | NA | TRBV7-2 | NA | CAGGPGGDTQYF | TGTGCCGGGGGCCCTGGAGGAGATACGCAGTATTTT
15 | TRBJ2-3 | NA | TRBV7-2 | NA | CASSLGRGGGDTQYF | TGTGCCAGCAGCTTAGGAAGAGGGGGGGGAGATACGCAGTATTTT
14 | TRBJ1-2 | NA | TRBV5-5 | NA | CASSSWTPNYGYTF | TGTGCCAGCAGCTCCTGGACGCCTAACTATGGCTACACCTTC
15 | TRBJ1-2 | NA | TRBV30 | NA | CAWSAIQVANYGYTF | TGTGCCTGGAGTGCGATACAGGTGGCCAACTATGGCTACACCTTC
15 | TRBJ2-7 | NA | TRBV7-9 | TRBD2 | CASSSNPSGSYEQYF | TGTGCCAGCAGCTCCAACCCTAGCGGGAGTTACGAGCAGTACTTC
12 | TRBJ1-2 | NA | TRBV14 | TRBD1 | CASTAGGYGYTF | TGTGCCAGCACGGCAGGGGGGTATGGCTACACCTTC
14 | TRBJ1-2 | NA | TRBV29-1 | TRBD1 | CSVDDRGLGYGYTF | TGCAGCGTCGACGACAGGGGGCTGGGGTATGGCTACACCTTC
16 | TRBJ2-3 | NA | TRBV3-1 | TRBD2 | CASSQDLGLAGDTQYF | TGTGCCAGCAGCCAAGATTTGGGGCTAGCGGGAGATACGCAGTATTTT
13 | TRBJ1-4 | NA | TRBV12-3/TRBV12-4 | NA | CASSFGGDEKLFF | TGTGCCAGCAGTTTTGGGGGGGATGAAAAACTGTTTTTT
14 | TRBJ2-3 | NA | TRBV20-1 | TRBD2 | CSAEIAGKMNTQYF | TGCAGTGCAGAGATAGCGGGGAAGATGAATACGCAGTATTTT
14 | TRBJ1-2 | NA | TRBV5-8 | NA | CASSLAGRVHGYTF | TGTGCCAGCAGCTTGGCTGGCAGGGTACATGGCTACACCTTC
14 | TRBJ2-7 | NA | TRBV6-6 | TRBD1 | CASRPGTERHEQYF | TGTGCCAGCAGACCCGGGACAGAAAGGCACGAGCAGTACTTC
15 | TRBJ2-5 | NA | TRBV2 | NA | CASSEQLSGGETQYF | TGTGCCAGCAGTGAACAGCTCTCTGGGGGGGAGACCCAGTACTTC
15 | TRBJ1-1 | NA | TRBV3-1 | NA | CASSQTMTESTEAFF | TGTGCCAGCAGCCAAACCATGACCGAGTCCACTGAAGCTTTCTTT
14 | TRBJ2-2 | NA | TRBV7-2 | NA | CASSLKANTGELFF | TGTGCCAGCAGCTTGAAGGCGAACACCGGGGAGCTGTTTTTT
15 | TRBJ2-3 | NA | TRBV12-3/TRBV12-4 | TRBD2 | CASSLGRSRTDTQYF | TGTGCCAGCTCTCTCGGGAGGTCCCGCACAGATACGCAGTATTTT
13 | TRBJ2-1 | NA | TRBV12-3/TRBV12-4 | NA | CASSALVTAGRFF | TGTGCCAGCAGTGCCCTCGTTACGGCGGGAAGGTTCTTC
14 | TRBJ2-1 | NA | TRBV6-6 | NA | CASGSGVSYNEQFF | TGTGCCAGCGGTTCAGGGGTATCCTACAATGAGCAGTTCTTC